This T cell receptor beta chain was captured in a study of blood T cell repertoires in COVID-19. About the study: The cDNA or gDNA used as material had been derived from T cells, B-cell-depleted T cells, or PBMCs.

The table came from immunoSEQ multiplex PCR; TCRdb's copy has only in-frame clones and leaves some out. Of roughly 98,000 clones detected, roughly 82% appear once; the ten largest clones hold 9.5% to 13%. Germline values: CDR1 LNHDA, CDR2 SQIVND (reference sequence). V shed 7 bases and J 4 bases; nucleotides not matched to a gene: 6. There are 14 residues in the CDR3. Sequencing input: peripheral blood. The receptor comes from a man between 65 and 79 years old with active or convalescent COVID-19. The V call is TRBV19, the J call TRBJ2-7; 11 nucleotides agree with TRBD1. The CDR3 loop reads CASNPGQGEYEQYF. In nucleotides, the CDR3 is TGTGCCAGTAACCCGGGACAGGGGGAGTACGAGCAGTACTTC.